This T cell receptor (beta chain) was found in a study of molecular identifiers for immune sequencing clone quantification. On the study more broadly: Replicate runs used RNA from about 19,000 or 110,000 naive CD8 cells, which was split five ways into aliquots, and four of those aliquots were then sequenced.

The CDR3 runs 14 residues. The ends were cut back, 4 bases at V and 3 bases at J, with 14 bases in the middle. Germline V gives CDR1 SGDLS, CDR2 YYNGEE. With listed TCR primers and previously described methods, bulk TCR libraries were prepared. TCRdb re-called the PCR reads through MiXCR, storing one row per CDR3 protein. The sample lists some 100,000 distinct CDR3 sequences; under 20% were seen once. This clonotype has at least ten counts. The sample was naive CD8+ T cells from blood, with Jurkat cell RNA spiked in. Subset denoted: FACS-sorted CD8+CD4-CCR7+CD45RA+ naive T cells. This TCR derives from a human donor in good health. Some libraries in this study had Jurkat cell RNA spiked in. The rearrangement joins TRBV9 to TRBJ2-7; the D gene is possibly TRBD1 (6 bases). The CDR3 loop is CASSYTLDSYEQYF. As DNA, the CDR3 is TGTGCCAGCAGCTACACCTTGGACAGCTACGAGCAGTACTTC.